This entry is about one T cell receptor (beta chain). The record originates from a study of Ad26.COV2.S vaccination and SARS-CoV-2 variants. The CDR3 covers 15 residues. CDR1 is LGHNA, CDR2 YNFKEQ, per germline. V was trimmed by 0 bases and J by 4 bases, leaving 10 bases between them. Sequencing used immunoSEQ multiplex PCR; TCRdb keeps in-frame clones, though not all of them. Of about 680,000 clones in the sample, roughly 90% are singletons; the top ten hold around 1.4%. The treatment: some 19 received Ad26.COV2.S at low or high dose, single or two shots; several received placebo; per-sample allocation not given. Vaccine and placebo recipients were sampled on day 63 after the first injection. A Boston donor was an adult aged 18-55 years. An Ad26 vector carrying the Wuhan-strain SARS-CoV-2 spike served as the vaccine.

V usage is TRBV4-2 and J usage is TRBJ1-5; a weak D match, TRBD1 (5 bases). The clonotype was recovered from a person between 18 and 60 years old who received the Ad26.COV2.S COVID-19 vaccine or a placebo. The sequences come from peripheral blood, collected in a trial of Ad26.COV2.S vaccine versus placebo. CDR3 sequence reads: CASSQDQGGNQPQHF. The CDR3 DNA sequence: TGTGCCAGCAGCCAAGATCAGGGTGGAAATCAGCCCCAGCATTTT.